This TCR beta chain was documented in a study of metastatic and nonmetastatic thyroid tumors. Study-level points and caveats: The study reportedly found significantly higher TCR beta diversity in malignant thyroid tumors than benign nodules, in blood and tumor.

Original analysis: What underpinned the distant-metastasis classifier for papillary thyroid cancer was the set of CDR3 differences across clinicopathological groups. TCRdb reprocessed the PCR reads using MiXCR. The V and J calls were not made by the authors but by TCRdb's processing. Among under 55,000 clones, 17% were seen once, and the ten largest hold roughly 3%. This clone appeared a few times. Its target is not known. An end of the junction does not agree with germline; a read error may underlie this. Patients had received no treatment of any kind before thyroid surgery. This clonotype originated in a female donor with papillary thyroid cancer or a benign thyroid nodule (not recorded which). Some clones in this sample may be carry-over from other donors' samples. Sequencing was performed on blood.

This CDR3 is CASCEWSGETGELFF. Written as DNA, the CDR3 is TGTGCCAGCTGTGAGTGGAGCGGGGAAACCGGGGAGCTGTTTTTT. This chain links TRBV2 with TRBJ2-2, with 7 nucleotides matching TRBD2. The germline V gene has CDR1 SNHLY and CDR2 FYNNEI. The CDR3 is made up of 15 amino acids.